The present TCR beta chain was sequenced within a study of blood T cells in healthy people across ages. Alongside a J-beta primer mix, a sample-barcoded 5' primer served in a second PCR lasting about 6 to 12 cycles. TCRdb reanalysed the 5' RACE reads using MiXCR and keeps one entry per CDR3 protein. The table records hundreds of thousands of distinct CDR3 sequences, about 30% of them present only once. General study points: It was found that TCR beta diversity correlated strongly with the percentage of naive T cells. Expanded clonotype changes were possibly confounded by unknown donor CMV status.

The germline CDR1 and CDR2 sequences are MNHNY and SVGAGI (reference sequence). The CDR3 runs 14 residues. Deletions cut 10 bases from V and 9 bases from J, with 22 bases between. This clonotype has ten or more counts. Its cognate antigen is unknown. The chain uses TRBV6-6 and TRBJ2-4; either TRBD1 or TRBD2 may supply D (5 bases each). Specimen: blood. The sequence was obtained from a woman older than 75 in good health. CDR3 in amino acids: CATLSGGEKIIQYF. The CDR3 DNA reads TGTGCCACCCTCTCTGGGGGTGAGAAGATCATTCAGTACTTC.